Shown below are 14 T cell receptor beta chains from a single sample sequenced in a study of blood T cell repertoires in COVID-19. Only in-frame clones appear in the TCRdb table, and some are missing; sequencing was by immunoSEQ multiplex PCR. The data show 25,000 or so clones, 94% seen once. The sequencing sample was made of peripheral blood. The receptor source for this set is a human donor with active COVID-19. The donor label of this sample is uncertain.

The chain is built from TRBV3-1 (or the pseudogene TRBV3-2) and TRBJ2-3; TRBD2 matches 9 bases. V shed 2 bases and J 1 base; nucleotides not matched to a gene: 16. There are 20 residues in the CDR3. Per germline, CDR1 LGHDT and CDR2 YNNKEL (reference sequence). This CDR3 is CASSQPKPLGSGSRTDTQYF. CDR3 DNA sequence: TGTGCCAGCAGCCAACCTAAGCCCCTGGGTAGCGGGAGTCGCACAGATACGCAGTATTTT.

This chain uses TRBV11-3 with TRBJ2-7, with TRBD1 as a possible D gene (6 bases). The CDR3 runs to 12 residues. Trimming removed 5 bases at V and 6 bases at J, with 11 bases between. Germline CDR1 SGHNT, CDR2 YENEEA. The CDR3 loop reads CASSTQGGEQYF. CDR3 nucleotides: TGTGCCAGCAGCACACAGGGTGGCGAGCAGTACTTC.

This clone was detected only a few times. This chain joins TRBV5-1 and TRBJ2-1; 15 bases fit TRBD2. The CDR3 consists of 20 residues. Germline V gene lookup returns CDR1 SGHRS and CDR2 YFSETQ. The V gene end was trimmed by 4 bases and the J gene end by 0 bases; junction bases not matched to a gene: 11. For the CDR3, the DNA is TGCGCCAGCAGCCCCACAGGGACTAGCGGGAGGTATAACTCCTACAATGAGCAGTTCTTC. The encoded protein is CASSPTGTSGRYNSYNEQFF. The complete variable domain, with remaining parts taken from reference TRBV5-1 and TRBJ2-1, reads KAGVTQTPRYLIKTRGQQVTLSCSPISGHRSVSWYQQTPGQGLQFLFEYFSETQRNKGNFPGRFSGRQFSNSRSEMNVSTLELGDSALYLCASSPTGTSGRYNSYNEQFFGPGTRLTVL.

The chain has TRBV12-3 or TRBV12-4 and TRBJ1-2; D remains unclear. Deletions cut 6 bases from V and 2 bases from J, with 10 bases between. The CDR3 is 13 amino acids. Here the CDR3 reads CASRLDRNYGYTF. DNA for the CDR3: TGTGCCAGCAGACTAGACCGAAACTATGGCTACACCTTC.

The chain recombines TRBV7-9 with TRBJ2-5; D perhaps matches TRBD1 (5 bases). Trimming stripped 3 bases from V and 4 bases from J, with 12 bases between. The CDR3 extends over 14 amino acids. Germline CDR1 SEHNR, CDR2 FQNEAQ (reference sequence). The DNA for the CDR3 is TGTGCCAGCAGCTTTAGGACACCTATAGAGACCCAGTACTTC. As protein: CASSFRTPIETQYF. The full variable domain, rest sourced from reference TRBV7-9 and TRBJ2-5, is DTGVSQNPRHKITKRGQNVTFRCDPISEHNRLYWYRQTLGQGPEFLTYFQNEAQLEKSRLLSDRFSAERPKGSFSTLEIQRTEQGDSAMYLCASSFRTPIETQYFGPGTRLLVL.

J is TRBJ2-7 and V is TRBV3-1 (or the pseudogene TRBV3-2); TRBD2 matches at 7 bases. V lost 3 bases, J lost 7 bases, and 12 bases stayed unmatched. The germline V gene has CDR1 LGHDT and CDR2 YNNKEL (reference sequence). This CDR3 spans 15 amino acids. In DNA, the CDR3 is TGTGCCAGCAGCCAGGTGAGGGGCGGGAGAGGAGAGCAGTACTTC. Translation: CASSQVRGGRGEQYF.

Regarding this clone: At one end, the junction sequence differs from germline, possibly due to a read error. This chain links TRBV5-1 with TRBJ2-2; weak D call: TRBD2 (6 bases). Germline lookup yields CDR1 SGHRS and CDR2 YFSETQ. The CDR3 loop spans 16 amino acids. CDR3 sequence: CASSLNRAGEHRGAVF. The CDR3 DNA sequence: TGCGCCAGCAGCCTTAATCGAGCGGGTGAACACCGGGGAGCTGTTTTT.

The chain couples TRBV25-1 to TRBJ2-7; 8 nucleotides agree with TRBD1. V shed 5 bases, J shed 5 bases, and the junction held 8 bases outside the gene matches. The length of the CDR3 is 14 residues. Germline assignment: CDR1 MGHDK and CDR2 SYGVNS. The CDR3 loop is CASSRAGGRDEQYF. Here the CDR3 DNA reads TGTGCCAGCAGTCGGGCAGGGGGCCGGGACGAGCAGTACTTC.

The genes are TRBV27 and TRBJ2-7, with D unclear. Germline loops: CDR1 MNHEY, CDR2 SMNVEV (reference sequence). The CDR3 is made up of 13 amino acids. Trimming took 3 bases from V and 2 from J, leaving 8 bases between them. The CDR3 protein is CASSFTATYEQYF. As DNA, the CDR3 is TGTGCCAGCAGTTTCACAGCAACCTACGAGCAGTACTTC.

This rearrangement joins TRBV9 to TRBJ2-6; 8 bases agree with TRBD1. Trimming took 1 base from V and 3 from J; bases not matched to a gene: 9. CDR3 length equals 18 residues. CDR1 and CDR2 from the germline V gene are SGDLS and YYNGEE. CDR3 DNA sequence: TGTGCCAGCAGCGTACAGGGGGCAATGGCTTATGGGGCCAACGTCCTGACTTTC. It translates to CASSVQGAMAYGANVLTF.

The V call is TRBV19, the J call TRBJ2-3, with TRBD1 matching over 9 bases. The CDR3 is 15 residues long. V gave up 6 bases and J gave up 4 bases; unmatched junction bases: 8. The germline CDR1 and CDR2 sequences are LNHDA and SQIVND (reference sequence). CDR3 nucleotide sequence: TGTGCCAGTAGCCATGACAGGGGGTATCCAGATACGCAGTATTTT. Its translation is CASSHDRGYPDTQYF.

The chain links TRBV7-2 to TRBJ1-2; TRBD1 matches at 7 bases. The V gene end was trimmed by 5 bases and the J gene end by 1 base; junction bases not matched to a gene: 10. Germline V gives CDR1 SGHTA, CDR2 FQGNSA. This CDR3 has 16 amino acids. The CDR3 sequence is CASSASGTDNNYGYTF. The CDR3 coding sequence is TGTGCCAGCAGCGCCTCCGGGACAGACAATAACTATGGCTACACCTTC.

The rearrangement joins TRBV21-1 to TRBJ2-3; the D call in the table, TRBD1, was not verified against the DNA. TRBV21-1 is assigned pseudogene status. The CDR3 runs to 17 residues. CDR3 sequence: CASSKDRNGLCGDTQYF. Here the CDR3 DNA reads TGTGCCAGCAGCAAAGACCGAAATGGGCTCTGTGGTGATACGCAGTATTTT.

The chain carries TRBV7-6 and TRBJ2-2; D is undetermined. The germline V gene encodes CDR1 SGHVS and CDR2 FNYEAQ. V gave up 1 base and J gave up 2 bases, with 8 bases separating them. This CDR3 is built from 15 residues. CDR3 sequence (DNA): TGTGCCAGCAGCTTAGGAGGCATTAACACCGGGGAGCTGTTTTTT. Its translation is CASSLGGINTGELFF.